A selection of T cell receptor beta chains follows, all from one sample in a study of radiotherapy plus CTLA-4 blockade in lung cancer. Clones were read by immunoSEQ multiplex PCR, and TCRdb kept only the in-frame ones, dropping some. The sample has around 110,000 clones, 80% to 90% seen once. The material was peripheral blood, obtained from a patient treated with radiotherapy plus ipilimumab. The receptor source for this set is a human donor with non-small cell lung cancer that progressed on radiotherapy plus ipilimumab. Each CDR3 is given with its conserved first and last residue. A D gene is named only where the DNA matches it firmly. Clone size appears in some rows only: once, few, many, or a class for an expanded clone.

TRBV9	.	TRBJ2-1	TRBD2	CASSVGPAGAANEQFF	TGTGCCAGCAGCGTAGGTCCAGCGGGAGCGGCGAATGAGCAGTTCTTC
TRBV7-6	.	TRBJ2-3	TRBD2	CASSLGSGTATDTQYF	TGTGCCAGCAGCTTAGGTAGCGGGACCGCTACAGATACGCAGTATTTT
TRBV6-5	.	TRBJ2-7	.	CASSYLPEQYF	TGTGCCAGCAGTTATCTCCCCGAGCAGTACTTC
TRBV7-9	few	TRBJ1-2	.	CASSFGDQYGYTF	TGTGCCAGCAGCTTCGGGGACCAATATGGCTACACCTTC
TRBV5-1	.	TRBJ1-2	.	CASSSGPYGYTF	TGCGCCAGCAGCTCGGGTCCTTATGGCTACACCTTC
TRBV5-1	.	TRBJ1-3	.	CASSPEGSGNTIYF	TGCGCCAGCAGCCCAGAGGGGTCTGGAAACACCATATATTTT
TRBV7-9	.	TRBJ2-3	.	CASSLALEPGDTQYF	TGTGCCAGCAGCTTAGCCCTGGAGCCGGGAGATACGCAGTATTTT
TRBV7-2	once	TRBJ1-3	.	CASSAGTSGNTIYF	TGTGCCAGCAGCGCCGGGACATCTGGAAACACCATATATTTT
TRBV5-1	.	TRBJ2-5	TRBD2	CASSSLAGQETQYF	TGCGCCAGCAGCTCTCTAGCGGGACAAGAGACCCAGTACTTC
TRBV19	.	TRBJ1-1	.	CASSQGNTEAFF	TGTGCCAGTAGTCAGGGGAACACTGAAGCTTTCTTT
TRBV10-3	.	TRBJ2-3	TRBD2	CATAGLADEDTQYF	TGTGCCACGGCCGGACTAGCGGATGAAGATACGCAGTATTTT
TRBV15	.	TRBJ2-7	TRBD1	CATSIGTGDHEQYF	TGTGCCACCAGCATAGGGACAGGGGACCACGAGCAGTACTTC
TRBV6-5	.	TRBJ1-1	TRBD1	CASSPTTGGSEAFF	TGTGCCAGCAGCCCCACGACAGGGGGCTCTGAAGCTTTCTTT
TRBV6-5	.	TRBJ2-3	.	CASNSLTGPTDTQYF	TGTGCCAGCAACTCATTGACAGGTCCCACAGATACGCAGTATTTT
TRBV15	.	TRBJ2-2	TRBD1	CATSSQTGGAGELFF	TGTGCCACCAGCAGTCAAACAGGGGGCGCCGGGGAGCTGTTTTTT
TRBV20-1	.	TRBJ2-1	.	CSMVSDNEQFF	TGCAGCATGGTAAGCGACAATGAGCAGTTCTTC
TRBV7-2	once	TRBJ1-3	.	CASSSAGNTIYF	TGTGCCAGCAGTAGCGCTGGAAACACCATATATTTT
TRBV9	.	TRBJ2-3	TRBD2	CASSEGLDLDTQYF	TGTGCCAGCAGCGAGGGACTAGACCTAGATACGCAGTATTTT
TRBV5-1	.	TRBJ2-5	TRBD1	CASSQGQGGQETQYF	TGCGCCAGCAGCCAAGGACAGGGAGGCCAAGAGACCCAGTACTTC
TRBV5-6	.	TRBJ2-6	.	CASGRGRLSGANVLTF	TGTGCCAGCGGGAGAGGACGGCTCTCTGGGGCCAACGTCCTGACTTTC
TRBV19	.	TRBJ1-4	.	CASSMDSFREKLFF	TGTGCCAGTAGTATGGACAGTTTTAGGGAAAAACTGTTTTTT
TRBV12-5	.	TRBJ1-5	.	CASGLHVGPQHF	TGTGCTAGTGGTTTACACGTGGGGCCCCAGCATTTT
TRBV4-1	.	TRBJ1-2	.	CASSQGSIRVPGLVF	TGCGCCAGCAGCCAGGGCTCCATCAGGGTCCCAGGGTTGGTCTTC
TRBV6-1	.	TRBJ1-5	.	CASRLEQGFQPQHF	TGTGCCAGCAGACTGGAACAGGGATTTCAGCCCCAGCATTTT
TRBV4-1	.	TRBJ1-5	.	CASSQDISASGRGQGQPQHF	TGCGCCAGCAGCCAAGATATTTCGGCCTCGGGAAGGGGCCAGGGGCAGCCCCAGCATTTT
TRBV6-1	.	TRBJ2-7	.	CASNTARYEQYF	TGTGCCAGCAATACAGCTAGATACGAGCAGTACTTC
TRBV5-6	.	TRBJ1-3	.	CASSWALSGNTIYF	TGTGCCAGCAGCTGGGCCCTCTCTGGAAACACCATATATTTT
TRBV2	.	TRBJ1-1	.	CDSSGGNRAGEAFF	TGTGACAGCAGTGGGGGGAACAGGGCCGGGGAAGCTTTCTTT
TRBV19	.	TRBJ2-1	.	CASTSEGRTYNEQFF	TGTGCCAGTACTTCTGAGGGGAGGACCTACAATGAGCAGTTCTTC
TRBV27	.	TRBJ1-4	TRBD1	CASRRQGEKLFF	TGTGCCAGCAGAAGACAGGGGGAAAAACTGTTTTTT
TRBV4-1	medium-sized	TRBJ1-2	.	CASSHAIGGERGYTF	TGCGCCAGCAGCCACGCCATTGGGGGGGAGAGGGGCTACACCTTC
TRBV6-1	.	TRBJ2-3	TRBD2	CASSALAGAPTDTQYF	TGTGCCAGCAGTGCACTAGCGGGGGCCCCCACAGATACGCAGTATTTT
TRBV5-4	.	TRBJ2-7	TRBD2	CASSSEGRTRSYEQYF	TGTGCCAGCAGCTCGGAGGGGCGGACTAGAAGTTACGAGCAGTACTTC
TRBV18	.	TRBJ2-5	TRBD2	CASSPLAGVETQYF	TGTGCCAGCTCACCCCTCGCGGGAGTGGAGACCCAGTACTTC
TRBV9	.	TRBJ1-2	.	CASSNAFIGGYTF	TGTGCCAGCAGCAACGCTTTTATTGGTGGCTACACCTTC
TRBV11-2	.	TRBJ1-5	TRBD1	CASSLDRARYQPQHF	TGTGCCAGCAGCCTTGACAGGGCTCGATATCAGCCCCAGCATTTT
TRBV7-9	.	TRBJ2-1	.	CASSLSFGVGEQFF	TGTGCCAGCAGCTTATCGTTTGGGGTCGGTGAGCAGTTCTTC
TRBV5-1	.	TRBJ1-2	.	CASSLSGGVGGYTF	TGCGCCAGCAGCTTGTCCGGGGGCGTCGGAGGCTACACCTTC
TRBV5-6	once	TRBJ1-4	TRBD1	CASSLRRVGGTGNEKLFF	TGTGCCAGCAGCTTGCGACGAGTCGGTGGGACAGGGAATGAAAAACTGTTTTTT
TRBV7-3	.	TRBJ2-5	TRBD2	CASSPGLAGQETQYF	TGTGCCAGCAGCCCGGGACTAGCGGGTCAAGAGACCCAGTACTTC
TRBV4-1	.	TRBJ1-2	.	CASSQEEGNYGYTF	TGCGCCAGCAGCCAAGAAGAAGGGAACTATGGCTACACCTTC
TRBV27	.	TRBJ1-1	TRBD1	CASSLMFTEGAVAAFF	TGTGCCAGCAGTTTAATGTTTACCGAGGGGGCGGTCGCAGCTTTCTTT
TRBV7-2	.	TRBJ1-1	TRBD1	CASSLSGTGGTEAFF	TGTGCCAGCAGCTTATCCGGGACAGGGGGCACTGAAGCTTTCTTT
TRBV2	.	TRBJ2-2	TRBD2	CASTLAGRNTGELFF	TGTGCCAGCACCCTAGCGGGACGGAACACCGGGGAGCTGTTTTTT
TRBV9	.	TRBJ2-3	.	CASSLEAGNTDTQYF	TGTGCCAGCAGCCTCGAGGCAGGGAACACAGATACGCAGTATTTT
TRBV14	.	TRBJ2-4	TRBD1	CASSQPTGGSDIQYF	TGTGCCAGCAGCCAACCCACAGGGGGCAGTGACATTCAGTACTTC
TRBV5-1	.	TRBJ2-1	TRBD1	CASSFRPTGEFNEQFF	TGCGCCAGCAGCTTCAGACCGACAGGGGAGTTCAATGAGCAGTTCTTC
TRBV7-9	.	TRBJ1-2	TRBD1	CASSLGKGDSSYGYTF	TGTGCCAGCAGCTTAGGAAAGGGGGACAGTTCCTATGGCTACACCTTC
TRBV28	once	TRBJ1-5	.	CASSLATPNQPQHF	TGTGCCAGCAGTTTGGCCACACCCAATCAGCCCCAGCATTTT
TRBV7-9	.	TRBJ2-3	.	CASSLRETDTQYF	TGTGCCAGCAGCTTACGGGAAACAGATACGCAGTATTTT
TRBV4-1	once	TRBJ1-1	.	CASSSRGTEAFF	TGCGCCAGCAGCTCTAGGGGGACCGAAGCTTTCTTT
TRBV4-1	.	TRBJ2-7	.	CASSQESRARASGTYEQYF	TGCGCCAGCAGCCAAGAAAGTCGGGCAAGGGCCAGCGGCACCTACGAGCAGTACTTC
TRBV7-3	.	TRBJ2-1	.	CASSLLASPSYNEQFF	TGTGCCAGCAGCTTGCTTGCTAGCCCGTCGTACAATGAGCAGTTCTTC
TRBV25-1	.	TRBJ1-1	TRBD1	CASSPPDRTNTEAFF	TGTGCCAGCAGTCCCCCGGACAGGACGAACACTGAAGCTTTCTTT